The entry below gives a single T cell receptor (beta chain) sequence along with its context. The antigen is not known. Treatment-naive patients with stable or active relapsing-remitting disease were the multiple sclerosis controls. Negative isolation yielded CD8+ and CD4+ T cells; FACS enriched TEMRA cells. The CDR3 sequence is 12 residues long. V lost 3 bases and J 8 bases, leaving 9 bases between the germline ends. CDR1 MNHEY and CDR2 SMNVEV come from the germline V gene (reference sequence). This sample was included in a study of CD8 T cells in Susac syndrome. Regarding the study as a whole: The study admitted that it had a relatively small number of individuals in its TCR sequencing and HLA analysis.

Random hexamers were used to reverse transcribe about 0.45 to 1 ug of RNA. The TCR beta CDR3 was amplified by immunoSEQ multiplex PCR across 54 Vbeta, 13 Jbeta. TCRdb re-analysed the immunoSEQ multiplex PCR reads in MiXCR, keeping a single row per CDR3 protein. Here the sample spans some 260,000 distinct CDR3 sequences, 85% to 95% being singletons. Sequencing was carried out using CD4+ T cells from PBMCs. This chain joins TRBV27 and TRBJ2-3, with D unclear. This receptor was obtained from a human donor with multiple sclerosis. DNA for the CDR3: TGTGCCAGCAGTTTCCTAATGCGTACGCAGTATTTT. Protein: CASSFLMRTQYF.